Each of the 23 T cell receptor beta chains below was sequenced from the same sample in a study of T-cell reconstitution after alpha-beta-depleted transplantation in children. Unique molecular identifiers were used to barcode this TCRbeta library. Each CDR3 protein is one row after TCRdb ran MiXCR on the PCR reads. Seen here are 190,000 or so distinct CDR3 sequences, less than 15% observed once, and the top ten hold approximately 13%. The sample was PBMCs from the stem cell graft donor, taken from the stem cell graft. The receptors were sampled from a human donor who donated a stem cell graft to a child with acute lymphoblastic leukemia.

The table lists this clonotype with many counts. The V gene is TRBV20-1, the J gene TRBJ2-7; 10 positions match TRBD2. Germline CDR1 and CDR2: DFQATT and SNEGSKA (reference sequence). Trimming cost V 5 bases and J 3 bases; bases outside gene matches: 10. The length of the CDR3 is 15 residues. The CDR3 nucleotides are TGCAGTGCTCTAATAACTAGCGGGGCTAACTACGAGCAGTACTTC. Residues: CSALITSGANYEQYF.

This clonotype was seen more than once but under ten times. This chain uses TRBV5-1 with TRBJ2-7; a possible D gene is TRBD2 (7 bases). Trimming removed 4 bases at V and 7 bases at J, with 12 bases between. This CDR3 is built from 12 residues. In germline, CDR1 is SGHRS, CDR2 YFSETQ. CDR3 in amino acids: CASSPEGGEQYF. In DNA, the CDR3 is TGCGCCAGCAGCCCCGAGGGGGGGGAGCAGTACTTC. Full variable domain (remainder filled in from reference TRBV5-1 and TRBJ2-7): KAGVTQTPRYLIKTRGQQVTLSCSPISGHRSVSWYQQTPGQGLQFLFEYFSETQRNKGNFPGRFSGRQFSNSRSEMNVSTLELGDSALYLCASSPEGGEQYFGPGTRLTVT.

Ten or more counts support this clonotype. The rearrangement uses TRBV29-1 and TRBJ1-5; a possible D gene is TRBD1 (6 bases). Germline loops: CDR1 SQVTM, CDR2 ANQGSEA. Between the trimmed V and J ends, which lost 5 bases and 9 bases, there was a span of 17 bases. The CDR3 contains 13 residues. The CDR3 reads CSVMTGGGGPQHF. The CDR3 DNA reads TGCAGCGTTATGACAGGAGGAGGAGGGCCCCAGCATTTT.

This clonotype was observed at least ten times. The chain has TRBV6-5 and TRBJ2-1, with 8 nucleotides matching TRBD2. V lost 0 bases and J lost 4; bases outside the gene matches: 2. The germline V gene has CDR1 MNHEY and CDR2 SVGAGI. This CDR3 has 15 residues. The CDR3 spells CASSYSGTRYNEQFF. CDR3 nucleotides: TGTGCCAGCAGTTACTCCGGGACTAGATACAATGAGCAGTTCTTC.

This clonotype was detected ten times or more. This chain connects TRBV5-1 to TRBJ2-1; maybe TRBD1 (5 bases). Trimming shortened V by 4 bases and J by 0 bases, and 17 bases separated the two germline ends. Germline V lookup: CDR1 SGHRS, CDR2 YFSETQ. The CDR3 contains 17 residues. The CDR3 sequence is CASSPRIRDSSYNEQFF. The DNA for the CDR3 is TGCGCCAGCAGCCCCAGGATTCGTGACAGCTCCTACAATGAGCAGTTCTTC. The variable domain in full, completed from reference TRBV5-1 and TRBJ2-1, reads KAGVTQTPRYLIKTRGQQVTLSCSPISGHRSVSWYQQTPGQGLQFLFEYFSETQRNKGNFPGRFSGRQFSNSRSEMNVSTLELGDSALYLCASSPRIRDSSYNEQFFGPGTRLTVL.

This clonotype was detected many times. This chain joins TRBV5-1 and TRBJ2-3; no clear D gene. Deletions cut 1 base from V and 0 bases from J, with 6 bases between. Germline-derived CDR1 and CDR2 are SGHRS and YFSETQ. This CDR3 contains 14 residues. The CDR3 DNA is TGCGCCAGCAGCTTGATCCCCAGCACAGATACGCAGTATTTT. Translation: CASSLIPSTDTQYF. Full variable domain (outside the CDR3, taken from reference TRBV5-1 and TRBJ2-3): KAGVTQTPRYLIKTRGQQVTLSCSPISGHRSVSWYQQTPGQGLQFLFEYFSETQRNKGNFPGRFSGRQFSNSRSEMNVSTLELGDSALYLCASSLIPSTDTQYFGPGTRLTVL.

This clonotype was recorded at least ten times. The rearrangement uses TRBV25-1 and TRBJ2-7; D is perhaps TRBD2 (6 bases). Trimming removed 7 bases from V and 5 bases from J, with 15 bases in between. Germline V CDR1 and CDR2: MGHDK, SYGVNS. The CDR3 spans 13 residues. CDR3 nucleotides: TGTGCCAGCACTGGAGGGCAGGGAGACGAGCAGTACTTC. Protein sequence: CASTGGQGDEQYF.

At least ten counts were recorded for this clonotype. The chain uses TRBV12-3 or TRBV12-4 and TRBJ2-3, with TRBD1 as a possible D gene (5 bases). The CDR3 totals 14 residues. V shed 5 bases and J shed 4 bases, with 13 bases lying between them. Here the CDR3 DNA reads TGTGCCAGCAGTAGGGGCGTCAGTTCAGATACGCAGTATTTT. Encoded protein: CASSRGVSSDTQYF.

This clonotype was seen a few times. The rearrangement links TRBV12-3 or TRBV12-4 to TRBJ1-1; 7 bases align to TRBD1. The trim removed 3 bases at V and 5 bases at J, leaving 3 bases unmatched. This CDR3 has 13 amino acids. The chain's CDR3 is CASSFKTGTEAFF. The DNA of the CDR3 is TGTGCCAGCAGTTTCAAGACAGGGACTGAAGCTTTCTTT.

This chain joins TRBV7-2 and TRBJ2-7, with D maybe TRBD2 (5 bases). The CDR3 is 15 amino acids. Trimming stripped 2 bases from V and 2 bases from J, with 13 bases between. Germline V CDR1 and CDR2: SGHTA, FQGNSA. CDR3 residues: CASSLPEGGTYEQYF. Written as DNA, the CDR3 is TGTGCCAGCAGCTTACCCGAGGGCGGAACCTACGAGCAGTACTTC.

This clonotype showed up many times. The rearrangement joins TRBV4-1 to TRBJ2-2; D might be TRBD2 (5 bases). Per the germline V gene, CDR1 is MGHRA and CDR2 is YSYEKL. This CDR3 has 14 amino acids. V was shortened by 3 bases and J by 7 bases, with 12 bases between the two germline ends. In nucleotides, the CDR3 is TGCGCCAGCAGCCACACCTTCGGGGTCGGGGAGCTGTTTTTT. Its protein product is CASSHTFGVGELFF.

The chain is built from TRBV20-1 and TRBJ1-2; D is uncertain. Germline CDR1 and CDR2: DFQATT and SNEGSKA (reference sequence). This CDR3 has 13 amino acids. V lost 5 bases to trimming and J lost 2 bases, with 12 bases between them. The CDR3 region has the DNA TGCAGTGCTGTGCAGATTTTGAACTATGGCTACACCTTC. Its protein product is CSAVQILNYGYTF.

Many counts were recorded for this clonotype. The chain recombines TRBV20-1 with TRBJ1-5; D call uncertain. Trimming stripped 0 bases from V and 1 base from J, with 7 bases between. Germline loops: CDR1 DFQATT, CDR2 SNEGSKA (reference sequence). This CDR3 region has 14 residues. CDR3 in DNA: TGCAGTGCTAGAGAGGGCAGGAGCAATCAGCCCCAGCATTTT. Its translation is CSAREGRSNQPQHF.

This rearrangement joins TRBV15 to TRBJ2-1, with 9 bases aligning to TRBD2. The CDR3 extends over 18 amino acids. Looked up from germline, CDR1 is LNHNV and CDR2 is YYDKDF (reference sequence). Unmatched junction bases numbered 15, after V lost 4 bases and J lost 5 bases. CDR3 residues: CATSTIPRTLAGHNEQFF. Here the CDR3 DNA reads TGTGCCACCAGCACCATCCCCCGAACACTAGCGGGCCACAATGAGCAGTTCTTC.

J is TRBJ2-3 and V is TRBV6-5, with TRBD2 matching 7 bases. The CDR3 is made up of 18 amino acids. V was pared by 6 bases and J by 7 bases, with 22 bases of the junction left unmatched. Germline V gene lookup returns CDR1 MNHEY and CDR2 SVGAGI. In nucleotides, the CDR3 is TGTGCCAGCAGATCCCCGGGACTACGACCCTTCGGCGTGTATACGCAGTATTTT. This codes for CASRSPGLRPFGVYTQYF.

With respect to this clonotype: A much larger clonotype is one base distant, so this may be a read error. The rearrangement uses TRBV10-3 and TRBJ2-7; 9 bases map to TRBD2. The germline gives CDR1 ENHRY, CDR2 SYGVKD. The CDR3 totals 13 residues. CDR3: CATAGGGTYEHYF. The DNA for the CDR3 is TGTGCCACGGCGGGAGGGGGAACCTACGAGCATTACTTC.

This clonotype was seen only a few times. The chain couples TRBV10-3 to TRBJ1-2; 7 nucleotides align to TRBD1. Germline CDR1 reads ENHRY; CDR2 reads SYGVKD. The V and J ends lost 6 bases and 1 base, in that order; junction bases with no gene match: 5. The CDR3 totals 14 residues. CDR3 coding DNA: TGTGCCATCAGCCTGACAGGGTTTAACTATGGCTACACCTTC. Translation gives CAISLTGFNYGYTF.

This clonotype was seen many times. V and J are TRBV29-1 and TRBJ2-5; D remains ambiguous. Germline V lookup: CDR1 SQVTM, CDR2 ANQGSEA. Between the trimmed V and J ends, which lost 2 bases and 3 bases, there was a span of 13 bases. The CDR3 extends over 14 amino acids. The CDR3 DNA reads TGCAGCGTTGAACCTCCTGACAAGAAAGAGACCCAGTACTTC. Translation gives CSVEPPDKKETQYF. The variable domain in full, with the rest retrieved from reference TRBV29-1 and TRBJ2-5, is SAVISQKPSRDICQRGTSLTIQCQVDSQVTMMFWYRQQPGQSLTLIATANQGSEATYESGFVIDKFPISRPNLTFSTLTVSNMSPEDSSIYLCSVEPPDKKETQYFGPGTRLLVL.

This chain joins TRBV12-3 or TRBV12-4 and TRBJ1-2, with D perhaps TRBD1 (5 bases). There are 14 residues in the CDR3. V dropped 3 bases and J dropped 2 bases, with 10 bases sitting between them. The CDR3 loop is CASSLGGSNYGYTF. The CDR3, as DNA: TGTGCCAGCAGTTTGGGGGGTTCGAACTATGGCTACACCTTC.

The table lists this clonotype with many counts. The germline gene is not matched at one end of the junction; a read error may be the cause. The genes are TRBV5-1 and TRBJ2-2; D is perhaps TRBD1 or TRBD2 (5 bases each). From germline, CDR1 is SGHRS and CDR2 YFSETQ. The CDR3 extends over 15 amino acids. The CDR3: CASTLGTRTTGELFF. DNA of the CDR3: TGCGCCAGCACCTTGGGGACCCGGACAACCGGGGAGCTGTTTTTT.

There are many counts of this clonotype. The chain recombines TRBV5-1 with TRBJ2-7; TRBD1 agrees at 8 bases. Trimming at V came to 4 bases and at J to 7 bases, leaving 7 bases not matched to a gene. Germline CDR1 and CDR2: SGHRS and YFSETQ. The CDR3 loop spans 13 amino acids. CDR3 in DNA: TGCGCCAGCAGCCAAGGACAGGGTAGAGAGCAGTACTTC. This codes for CASSQGQGREQYF.

There are a few counts of this clonotype. The chain is built from TRBV6-1 and TRBJ2-7; the D call may be TRBD1 or TRBD2 (5 bases each). Per germline, CDR1 MNHNS and CDR2 SASEGT. V was cut by 6 bases and J by 6 bases, with 12 bases left in between. CDR3 length: 12 amino acids. Here the CDR3 DNA reads TGTGCCAGCAGGAGGGGAATTGGCGAGCAGTACTTC. Amino acid sequence: CASRRGIGEQYF.

This clonotype was detected many times. The chain employs TRBV5-1 and TRBJ2-7; maybe TRBD1 (6 bases). Trimming stripped 1 base from V and 2 bases from J, with 13 bases between. Germline V lookup: CDR1 SGHRS, CDR2 YFSETQ. CDR3 length: 15 amino acids. In DNA, the CDR3 is TGCGCCAGCAGCTTGACTCAGGGGAGCGCCTACGAGCAGTACTTC. Amino acid sequence: CASSLTQGSAYEQYF.